Each of the 23 T cell receptor beta chains below was sequenced from the same sample in a study of blood T cell repertoires in COVID-19. Method: immunoSEQ multiplex PCR; TCRdb's copy keeps in-frame clones and lacks some. The profile shows more than 95,000 clones, 75% to 90% of them singletons. The sequenced sample consisted of peripheral blood. All receptors derive from an elderly woman with COVID-19, enrolled during active disease.

This clone was seen a single time. The chain recombines TRBV5-8 with TRBJ2-1; D is unclear. Germline assignment: CDR1 SGHTS and CDR2 YDEGEE. The CDR3 runs to 11 residues. Deletions cut 3 bases from V and 6 bases from J, with 4 bases between. The CDR3 DNA is TGTGCCAGCAGCTACATCAATGAGCAGTTCTTC. Translation gives CASSYINEQFF.

V gene TRBV5-1 combines with J gene TRBJ2-3; TRBD2 aligns across 16 bases. Germline CDR1 SGHRS, CDR2 YFSETQ. The trim removed 4 bases at V and 0 bases at J, leaving 8 bases unmatched. CDR3 size: 19 residues. The DNA for the CDR3 is TGCGCCAGCAGCAGCGTCCCGGGACTAGCGGGAGGGAGCACAGATACGCAGTATTTT. It codes for CASSSVPGLAGGSTDTQYF. The complete variable domain, with remaining parts taken from reference TRBV5-1 and TRBJ2-3, reads KAGVTQTPRYLIKTRGQQVTLSCSPISGHRSVSWYQQTPGQGLQFLFEYFSETQRNKGNFPGRFSGRQFSNSRSEMNVSTLELGDSALYLCASSSVPGLAGGSTDTQYFGPGTRLTVL.

DNA for the CDR3: TGTGCCAGCAGCCGAAACTCTGAAGCTTTCTTT. It yields the protein CASSRNSEAFF. The V call is TRBV6-6, the J call TRBJ1-1; D unresolved. Germline assignment: CDR1 MNHNY and CDR2 SVGAGI (reference sequence). V was cut by 6 bases and J by 6 bases, with 8 bases left in between. The CDR3 extends over 11 amino acids.

The chain is built from TRBV27 and TRBJ1-1; D possibly corresponds to TRBD1 (6 bases). V dropped 6 bases and J dropped 1 base, with 6 bases sitting between them. CDR3 length: 12 amino acids. From germline, CDR1 is MNHEY and CDR2 SMNVEV (reference sequence). CDR3 protein: CASRQGNTEAFF. The CDR3, as DNA: TGTGCCAGCAGACAGGGGAACACTGAAGCTTTCTTT.

The chain uses TRBV7-2 and TRBJ2-3, with TRBD1 matching over 9 bases. The junction had 4 bases not matched to a gene; V was cut back by 5 bases and J by 4 bases. The CDR3 is 14 residues long. CDR1 is SGHTA, CDR2 FQGNSA, per germline. The DNA for the CDR3 is TGTGCCAGCAGCCCTAGACAGGGGGCAGATACGCAGTATTTT. This gives the protein CASSPRQGADTQYF.

V is TRBV6-2 or TRBV6-3 and J is TRBJ2-3, with TRBD2 matching over 9 bases. The V and J ends lost 4 bases and 5 bases, in that order; junction bases with no gene match: 7. Germline loops: CDR1 MNHEY, CDR2 SVGEGT. The CDR3 spans 15 residues. The CDR3 loop reads CASSFGAGGGDTQYF. DNA of the CDR3: TGTGCCAGCAGTTTTGGAGCGGGAGGTGGAGATACGCAGTATTTT.

This rearrangement joins TRBV28 to TRBJ2-1, with a tentative D call TRBD1 (6 bases). The CDR3 is made up of 13 amino acids. V lost 6 bases, J lost 7 bases, and 13 bases lay in between. The germline gives CDR1 MDHEN, CDR2 SYDVKM. CDR3 nucleotides: TGTGCCAGCAGCTATGGACAGTGGAATGAGCAGTTCTTC. This sequence encodes CASSYGQWNEQFF. Complete variable domain (other parts from reference TRBV28 and TRBJ2-1): DVKVTQSSRYLVKRTGEKVFLECVQDMDHENMFWYRQDPGLGLRLIYFSYDVKMKEKGDIPEGYSVSREKKERFSLILESASTNQTSMYLCASSYGQWNEQFFGPGTRLTVL.

The V and J genes are TRBV13 and TRBJ2-5; 13 bases are a match to TRBD2. Germline V CDR1 and CDR2: PRHDT, FYEKMQ (reference sequence). V lost 7 bases, J lost 4 bases, and 6 bases stayed unmatched. This CDR3 spans 15 amino acids. CDR3 residues: CASTRTSGSVETQYF. The DNA for the CDR3 is TGTGCCAGCACCCGGACTAGCGGGAGTGTAGAGACCCAGTACTTC.

The chain combines TRBV5-4 with TRBJ2-7; 11 bases fit TRBD2. V shed 4 bases, J shed 3 bases, and the junction held 6 bases outside the gene matches. CDR1 is SGHNT, CDR2 YYREEE, per germline (reference sequence). The CDR3 extends over 15 amino acids. CDR3: CASSLPGTSGYEQYF. The CDR3 nucleotides are TGTGCCAGCAGCCTACCCGGGACTAGCGGCTACGAGCAGTACTTC. Full variable domain (missing parts from reference TRBV5-4 and TRBJ2-7): ETGVTQSPTHLIKTRGQQVTLRCSSQSGHNTVSWYQQALGQGPQFIFQYYREEENGRGNFPPRFSGLQFPNYSSELNVNALELDDSALYLCASSLPGTSGYEQYFGPGTRLTVT.

The chain couples TRBV28 to TRBJ1-5; 10 bases match TRBD1. V gave up 4 bases and J gave up 6 bases; unmatched junction bases: 6. The CDR3 covers 15 residues. Germline V gene data show CDR1 as MDHEN and CDR2 as SYDVKM. CDR3 residues: CASSYRTGGVQPQHF. The CDR3 DNA is TGTGCCAGCAGTTATAGGACAGGGGGGGTTCAGCCCCAGCATTTT. The whole variable domain, remainder taken from reference TRBV28 and TRBJ1-5, is DVKVTQSSRYLVKRTGEKVFLECVQDMDHENMFWYRQDPGLGLRLIYFSYDVKMKEKGDIPEGYSVSREKKERFSLILESASTNQTSMYLCASSYRTGGVQPQHFGDGTRLSIL.

This chain links TRBV28 with TRBJ2-7; 10 positions agree with TRBD2. The V and J ends lost 6 bases and 3 bases, in that order; junction bases with no gene match: 8. In germline, CDR1 is MDHEN, CDR2 SYDVKM. CDR3 length: 15 residues. CDR3 amino acids: CASRPASGSSYEQYF. The CDR3 nucleotides read TGTGCCAGCAGGCCTGCTAGCGGGAGTAGCTACGAGCAGTACTTC.

The chain has TRBV7-3 and TRBJ2-2; D might be TRBD1 (5 bases). V lost 5 bases to trimming and J lost 2 bases, with 21 bases between them. This CDR3 region has 18 residues. Germline values: CDR1 SGHTA, CDR2 FQGTGA. The CDR3 region has the DNA TGTGCCAGCAGCCCATCCAGGGCCACGTCGCCCAACACCGGGGAGCTGTTTTTT. Protein product: CASSPSRATSPNTGELFF.

The rearrangement uses TRBV5-6 and TRBJ2-7; 8 bases are a match to TRBD2. This CDR3 is 18 amino acids long. CDR1 and CDR2 from the germline V gene are SGHDT and YYEEEE. V lost 0 bases to trimming and J lost 6 bases; unmatched junction nucleotides: 17. In nucleotides, the CDR3 is TGTGCCAGCAGCTTGGTGTTGAGCGGGAGCAGGGGTGCGGGCGAGCAGTACTTC. Amino acid sequence: CASSLVLSGSRGAGEQYF. Complete variable domain (other parts from reference TRBV5-6 and TRBJ2-7): DAGVTQSPTHLIKTRGQQVTLRCSPKSGHDTVSWYQQALGQGPQFIFQYYEEEERQRGNFPDRFSGHQFPNYSSELNVNALLLGDSALYLCASSLVLSGSRGAGEQYFGPGTRLTVT.

This chain connects TRBV14 to TRBJ2-2; 11 bases agree with TRBD2. The CDR3 runs 14 residues. Trimming removed 4 bases from V and 5 bases from J; junction bases left unmatched: 0. Germline V gene lookup returns CDR1 SGHDN and CDR2 FVKESK. Here the CDR3 reads CASSLAGGTGELFF. The DNA for the CDR3 is TGTGCCAGCAGCCTAGCGGGAGGGACCGGGGAGCTGTTTTTT.

The V and J genes are TRBV7-6 and TRBJ2-7; TRBD1 matches at 7 bases. This CDR3 comprises 14 residues. Germline CDR1 SGHVS, CDR2 FNYEAQ. J was trimmed by 2 bases and V by 6 bases; bases with no gene match: 7. The CDR3 DNA reads TGTGCCAGCAGTTCACAGGGGAATCCCTACGAGCAGTACTTC. Amino acid sequence: CASSSQGNPYEQYF. The entire variable domain, with the rest obtained from reference TRBV7-6 and TRBJ2-7, is as follows: GAGVSQSPRYKVTKRGQDVALRCDPISGHVSLYWYRQALGQGPEFLTYFNYEAQQDKSGLPNDRFSAERPEGSISTLTIQRTEQRDSAMYRCASSSQGNPYEQYFGPGTRLTVT.

The chain couples TRBV4-3 to TRBJ2-7, with a possible D match to TRBD2 (5 bases). The germline gives CDR1 LGHNA, CDR2 YSLEER. V was trimmed by 0 bases and J by 3 bases, leaving 15 bases between them. This CDR3 is 16 amino acids long. CDR3 residues: CASSQDYGRSDYEQYF. CDR3 in DNA: TGCGCCAGCAGCCAAGATTATGGCCGTAGCGACTACGAGCAGTACTTC.

V gene TRBV7-8 combines with J gene TRBJ2-7, with D tentatively TRBD1 (5 bases). The V end was cut by 5 bases, the J end by 2 bases, with 16 bases between. This CDR3 has 15 residues. Germline CDR1 and CDR2: SGHVS and FQNEAQ. DNA for the CDR3: TGTGCCAGCAGCCCAGGGCCCTCCGGACCCTACGAGCAGTACTTC. It translates to CASSPGPSGPYEQYF. The whole variable domain, filled in from reference TRBV7-8 and TRBJ2-7, reads GAGVSQSPRYKVAKRGQDVALRCDPISGHVSLFWYQQALGQGPEFLTYFQNEAQLDKSGLPSDRFFAERPEGSVSTLKIQRTQQEDSAVYLCASSPGPSGPYEQYFGPGTRLTVT.

This chain joins TRBV7-2 and TRBJ2-2; D call uncertain. Germline-derived CDR1 and CDR2 are SGHTA and FQGNSA. V was trimmed by 1 base and J by 6 bases, leaving 6 bases between them. The CDR3 has 13 amino acids. The CDR3 DNA is TGTGCCAGCAGCTTAGATCCTGCCGGGGAGCTGTTTTTT. This gives the protein CASSLDPAGELFF.

The chain combines TRBV5-4 with TRBJ1-4; 9 positions agree with TRBD1. CDR3 length: 14 residues. CDR1 and CDR2 (germline): SGHNT, YYREEE (reference sequence). The J segment lost 6 bases and the V segment lost 6 bases, leaving 6 bases of the junction unmatched. CDR3 residues: CASTEQGAHEKLFF. In nucleotides, the CDR3 is TGTGCCAGCACCGAACAGGGGGCTCATGAAAAACTGTTTTTT. The variable domain in full, with the rest retrieved from reference TRBV5-4 and TRBJ1-4, is ETGVTQSPTHLIKTRGQQVTLRCSSQSGHNTVSWYQQALGQGPQFIFQYYREEENGRGNFPPRFSGLQFPNYSSELNVNALELDDSALYLCASTEQGAHEKLFFGSGTQLSVL.

The chain recombines TRBV6-5 with TRBJ2-7; D might be TRBD1 (6 bases). This CDR3 has 15 residues. Germline-derived CDR1 and CDR2 are MNHEY and SVGAGI. The V and J ends lost 0 bases and 1 base respectively, with 10 bases between them. As DNA, the CDR3 is TGTGCCAGCAGTTACTCGACGGGGACATCCTACGAGCAGTACTTC. This translates into CASSYSTGTSYEQYF.

The V and J genes are TRBV5-4 and TRBJ1-1; D possibly corresponds to TRBD1 (6 bases). The V gene's germline CDR1 is SGHNT and CDR2 YYREEE (reference sequence). There are 14 residues in the CDR3. Trimming pared 0 bases from V and 4 bases from J, leaving 10 bases between. DNA for the CDR3: TGTGCCAGCAGCTTGGCCGACAGGCCCACTGAAGCTTTCTTT. Residues: CASSLADRPTEAFF.

This clone came up many times. The chain links TRBV5-1 to TRBJ1-4; 7 bases align to TRBD1. Germline CDR1 reads SGHRS; CDR2 reads YFSETQ. V shed 4 bases and J 8 bases; nucleotides not matched to a gene: 11. The CDR3 is made up of 15 amino acids. This CDR3 is CASSKDRVVGEKLFF. CDR3 DNA sequence: TGCGCCAGCAGCAAAGACAGGGTTGTGGGGGAAAAACTGTTTTTT.

The chain couples TRBV27 to TRBJ1-2; a weak D match, TRBD1 (6 bases). Germline-derived CDR1 and CDR2 are MNHEY and SMNVEV (reference sequence). V dropped 6 bases and J dropped 5 bases, with 16 bases sitting between them. This CDR3 is 14 amino acids long. CDR3 loop: CASRGAKQIYGYTF. The CDR3 DNA reads TGTGCCAGCAGGGGGGCCAAACAGATATATGGCTACACCTTC.